The 18 T cell receptor beta chains below come from one sample, sequenced in a study of identical twins. TCRdb re-analysed the 5' RACE reads in MiXCR, keeping a single row per CDR3 protein. The sample shows roughly 1,500,000 distinct CDR3 sequences, around 33% of them seen only once. Sequencing input: cord blood. These receptors originate from a newborn girl in good health.

The chain has TRBV2 and TRBJ2-2; the match to TRBD2 covers 8 bases. With V trimmed by 6 bases and J by 3 bases, 12 bases remained unmatched. Germline-derived CDR1 and CDR2 are SNHLY and FYNNEI. The CDR3 is made up of 17 amino acids. The CDR3 loop reads CASSYFWLAGHTGELFF. The CDR3 bases are TGTGCCAGCAGCTACTTCTGGCTAGCGGGTCACACCGGGGAGCTGTTTTTT.

This clonotype was found a few times. This chain links TRBV11-2 with TRBJ2-3; 12 bases are shared with TRBD2. Germline CDR1 reads SGHAT; CDR2 reads FQNNGV. The trim removed 3 bases at V and 0 bases at J, leaving 7 bases unmatched. The length of the CDR3 is 18 residues. The CDR3 DNA reads TGTGCCAGCAGCTTTCGGACTAGCGGGATGACGAGCACAGATACGCAGTATTTT. Its translation: CASSFRTSGMTSTDTQYF.

The J gene is TRBJ1-4, the V gene TRBV5-1; D gene ambiguous. V shed 0 bases and J shed 0 bases, with 6 bases lying between them. This CDR3 comprises 15 residues. In germline, CDR1 is SGHRS, CDR2 YFSETQ. The CDR3 sequence is CASSLALATNEKLFF. The CDR3 DNA reads TGCGCCAGCAGCTTGGCCCTGGCAACTAATGAAAAACTGTTTTTT.

Only a few counts were recorded for this clonotype. The chain uses TRBV4-1 and TRBJ2-3; possibly TRBD2 for D (7 bases). CDR3 length equals 15 residues. Trimming took off 4 bases at V and 2 bases at J, with 13 bases between the two ends. Germline CDR1 and CDR2: MGHRA and YSYEKL. The CDR3 loop is CASSPLGGHTDTQYF. As DNA, the CDR3 is TGCGCCAGCAGCCCCTTGGGGGGGCACACAGATACGCAGTATTTT.

This clonotype was counted only a few times. The V gene is TRBV5-1, the J gene TRBJ2-5; D gene uncertain. Germline assignment: CDR1 SGHRS and CDR2 YFSETQ. CDR3 length equals 15 residues. With 0 bases removed from V and 11 bases from J, the gap between germline ends came to 20 bases. The chain's CDR3 is CASSLELVRFDEQYF. The CDR3, as DNA: TGCGCCAGCAGCTTGGAGCTAGTAAGGTTCGATGAGCAGTACTTC.

The rearrangement joins TRBV7-6 to TRBJ2-3; D not certain. Looked up from germline, CDR1 is SGHVS and CDR2 is FNYEAQ. Trimming left V 5 bases short and J 2 bases short, with 11 bases between. This CDR3 has 14 residues. CDR3: CASSPDHHTDTQYF. The CDR3 coding sequence is TGTGCCAGCAGCCCGGACCACCACACAGATACGCAGTATTTT.

This clonotype was seen more than once but under ten times. The V call is TRBV27, the J call TRBJ2-2, with TRBD2 matching 15 bases. CDR1 and CDR2 from the germline V gene are MNHEY and SMNVEV (reference sequence). V shed 6 bases and J 6 bases; nucleotides not matched to a gene: 11. The CDR3 covers 18 residues. The CDR3: CASSLWTSGRGAAGELFF. CDR3 bases: TGTGCCAGCAGCCTGTGGACTAGCGGGAGGGGTGCAGCCGGGGAGCTGTTTTTT.

V gene TRBV5-1 combines with J gene TRBJ1-1; the match to TRBD1 covers 7 bases. The germline V gene encodes CDR1 SGHRS and CDR2 YFSETQ. With V trimmed by 4 bases and J by 3 bases, 9 bases remained unmatched. The CDR3 spans 15 residues. The CDR3 nucleotides are TGCGCCAGCAGCCAGGGGGTGTATTTGGACACTGAAGCTTTCTTT. Translating it yields CASSQGVYLDTEAFF.

The chain recombines TRBV18 with TRBJ2-1; TRBD2 might be the D (5 bases). V lost 0 bases and J 5 bases, leaving 14 bases between the germline ends. The CDR3 has 16 amino acids. The germline V gene has CDR1 KGHSH and CDR2 LQKENI. The DNA of the CDR3 is TGTGCCAGCTCACCACCGTATGGTAGCGCCGACAATGAGCAGTTCTTC. This gives the protein CASSPPYGSADNEQFF.

This sequence joins TRBV12-3 or TRBV12-4 and TRBJ1-6; weak D call: TRBD1 (5 bases). The germline V and J ends were trimmed by 5 bases and 2 bases, with 13 bases remaining between them. The CDR3 totals 16 residues. The CDR3 bases are TGTGCCAGCAGTGTACCAACAGGCACCTATAATTCACCCCTCCACTTT. Translated: CASSVPTGTYNSPLHF.

Remarks on this clonotype: A junction boundary mismatches the germline segment, possibly from a read error. V gene TRBV20-1 combines with J gene TRBJ2-7; 7 bases map to TRBD2. Germline-derived CDR1 and CDR2 are DFQATT and SNEGSKA (reference sequence). The CDR3 loop spans 14 amino acids. As DNA, the CDR3 is TGCGGTGCTCATCGGGACTACTTCTCCTACGAGCAGTACTTC. Translating gives CGAHRDYFSYEQYF.

This clonotype was picked up a small number of times. The CDR3 here is CASSFTGQNNEQFF. CDR3 coding DNA: TGTGCCAGCAGCTTTACGGGACAGAACAATGAGCAGTTCTTC. The V and J genes are TRBV7-2 and TRBJ2-1; 7 nucleotides match TRBD1. The CDR3 length is 14 residues. The J segment lost 5 bases and the V segment lost 3 bases, leaving 4 bases of the junction unmatched. The germline gives CDR1 SGHTA, CDR2 FQGNSA.

This clonotype appeared a few times. V gene TRBV6-1 combines with J gene TRBJ1-5; perhaps TRBD1 as D (6 bases). CDR3 length: 15 amino acids. The V gene's germline CDR1 is MNHNS and CDR2 SASEGT. With 6 bases removed from V and 3 bases from J, the gap between germline ends came to 15 bases. As DNA, the CDR3 is TGTGCCAGCAGCGACCAGAGGACAGTCAATCAGCCCCAGCATTTT. Its translation: CASSDQRTVNQPQHF.

Only a few counts were recorded for this clonotype. The J gene is TRBJ2-2, the V gene TRBV9; 10 bases line up with TRBD1. CDR3 size: 15 residues. Trimming cost V 4 bases and J 4 bases; bases outside gene matches: 4. The germline gives CDR1 SGDLS, CDR2 YYNGEE. CDR3 protein: CASSFRTGGTGELFF. CDR3 bases: TGTGCCAGCAGCTTTCGGACAGGGGGCACCGGGGAGCTGTTTTTT.

This clonotype was detected only a few times. The chain carries TRBV21-1 and TRBJ1-6; the table's D call of TRBD1 was not tested on the DNA. TRBV21-1 is a pseudogene locus. The CDR3 loop spans 15 amino acids. The CDR3 nucleotides are TGTGCCAGCAGCCTTACCCTGAGGGGCGGGTCACCCCTCCACTTT. Protein: CASSLTLRGGSPLHF.

The chain recombines TRBV24-1 with TRBJ2-1, with 7 bases aligning to TRBD1. The end of the DNA fits TRBJ2-7 better, so the J call may be wrong. The CDR3 has 17 residues. Germline CDR1 and CDR2: KGHDR and SFDVKD. CDR3 residues: CATSDPARDRSYNEQYF. CDR3 bases: TGTGCCACCAGTGACCCAGCCCGGGACAGATCCTACAATGAGCAGTACTTC.

Concerning this clonotype: The germline gene is not matched at one end of the junction; a read error may be the cause. This chain uses TRBV5-1 with TRBJ2-7, with 8 nucleotides matching TRBD2. CDR1 is SGHRS, CDR2 YFSETQ, per germline. The CDR3 spans 16 residues. The CDR3 bases are TGCGCCAGCAGCTTTGGACTAGCCGACAACTCCTACGAGAAGTACTTC. This translates into CASSFGLADNSYEKYF. The variable domain in full, completed from reference TRBV5-1 and TRBJ2-7, reads KAGVTQTPRYLIKTRGQQVTLSCSPISGHRSVSWYQQTPGQGLQFLFEYFSETQRNKGNFPGRFSGRQFSNSRSEMNVSTLELGDSALYLCASSFGLADNSYEKYFGPGTRLTVT.

The chain has TRBV9 and TRBJ2-5; possible D gene TRBD2, 6 bases. CDR1 and CDR2 from the germline V gene are SGDLS and YYNGEE. Trimming pared 0 bases from V and 4 bases from J, leaving 28 bases between. This CDR3 comprises 20 residues. CDR3 nucleotides: TGTGCCAGCAGCGTAGCTACATGGGCTAGCGCCGCCGCCTTACGAGAGACCCAGTACTTC. Protein sequence: CASSVATWASAAALRETQYF.